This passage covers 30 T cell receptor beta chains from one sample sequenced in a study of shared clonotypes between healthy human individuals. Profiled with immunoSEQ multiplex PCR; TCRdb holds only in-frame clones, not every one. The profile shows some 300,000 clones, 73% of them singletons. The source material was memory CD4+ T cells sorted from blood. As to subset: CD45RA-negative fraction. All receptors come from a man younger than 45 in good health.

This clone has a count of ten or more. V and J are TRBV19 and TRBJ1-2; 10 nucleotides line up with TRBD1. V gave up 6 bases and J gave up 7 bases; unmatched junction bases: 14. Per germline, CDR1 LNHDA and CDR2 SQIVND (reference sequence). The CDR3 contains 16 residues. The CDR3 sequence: CASRLTGQGKVAGYTF. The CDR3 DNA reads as TGTGCCAGTAGACTCACGGGACAGGGGAAAGTAGCTGGCTACACCTTC.

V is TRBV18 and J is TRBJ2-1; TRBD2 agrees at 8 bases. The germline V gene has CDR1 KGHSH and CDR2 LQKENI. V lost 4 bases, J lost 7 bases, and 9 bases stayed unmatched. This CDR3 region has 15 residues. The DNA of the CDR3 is TGTGCCAGCTCACACCCGGGACTAGTGTTGAATGAGCAGTTCTTC. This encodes CASSHPGLVLNEQFF.

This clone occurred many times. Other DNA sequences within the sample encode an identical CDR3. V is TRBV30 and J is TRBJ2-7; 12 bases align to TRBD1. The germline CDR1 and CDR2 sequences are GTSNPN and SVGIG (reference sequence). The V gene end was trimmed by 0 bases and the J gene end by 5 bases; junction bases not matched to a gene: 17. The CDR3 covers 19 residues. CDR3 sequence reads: CAWSVWGQGASGSLNEQYF. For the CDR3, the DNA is TGTGCCTGGAGTGTATGGGGACAGGGGGCTAGCGGGAGTCTGAACGAGCAGTACTTC.

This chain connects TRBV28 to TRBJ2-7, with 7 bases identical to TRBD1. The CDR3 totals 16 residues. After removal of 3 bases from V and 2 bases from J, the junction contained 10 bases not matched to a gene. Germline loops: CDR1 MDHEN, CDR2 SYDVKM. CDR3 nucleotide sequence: TGTGCCAGCAGTTTCTTGACAGGGATGAGGACCTACGAGCAGTACTTC. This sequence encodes CASSFLTGMRTYEQYF.

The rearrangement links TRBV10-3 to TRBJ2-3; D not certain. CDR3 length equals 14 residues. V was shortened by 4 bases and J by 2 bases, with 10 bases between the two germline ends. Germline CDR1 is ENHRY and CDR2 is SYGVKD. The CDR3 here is CAISVTTYTDTQYF. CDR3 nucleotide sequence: TGTGCCATCAGTGTTACTACATACACAGATACGCAGTATTTT.

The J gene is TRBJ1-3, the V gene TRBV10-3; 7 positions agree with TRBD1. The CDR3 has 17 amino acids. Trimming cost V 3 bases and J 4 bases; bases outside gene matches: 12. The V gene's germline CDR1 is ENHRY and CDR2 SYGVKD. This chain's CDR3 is CAISELSSRGRGNTIYF. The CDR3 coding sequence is TGTGCCATCAGTGAATTATCCTCCAGGGGGAGGGGAAACACCATATATTTT.

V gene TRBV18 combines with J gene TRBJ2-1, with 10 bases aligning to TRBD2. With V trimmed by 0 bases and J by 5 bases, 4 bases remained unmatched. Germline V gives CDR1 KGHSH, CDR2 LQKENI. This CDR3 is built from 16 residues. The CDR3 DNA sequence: TGTGCCAGCTCACCACCACGGACTAGCGGAAACAATGAGCAGTTCTTC. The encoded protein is CASSPPRTSGNNEQFF.

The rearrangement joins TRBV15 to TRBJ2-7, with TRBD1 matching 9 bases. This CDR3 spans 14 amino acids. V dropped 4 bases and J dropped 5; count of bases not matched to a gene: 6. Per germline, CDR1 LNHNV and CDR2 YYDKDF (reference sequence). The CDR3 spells CATSIRTGVDEQYF. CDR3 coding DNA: TGTGCCACCAGCATAAGGACAGGGGTTGACGAGCAGTACTTC.

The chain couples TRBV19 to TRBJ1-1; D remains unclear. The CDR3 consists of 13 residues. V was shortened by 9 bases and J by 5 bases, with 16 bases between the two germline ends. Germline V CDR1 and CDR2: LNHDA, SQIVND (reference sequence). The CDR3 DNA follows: TGTGCCAGCAAAACAGTTGAGCGAACTGAAGCTTTCTTT. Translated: CASKTVERTEAFF.

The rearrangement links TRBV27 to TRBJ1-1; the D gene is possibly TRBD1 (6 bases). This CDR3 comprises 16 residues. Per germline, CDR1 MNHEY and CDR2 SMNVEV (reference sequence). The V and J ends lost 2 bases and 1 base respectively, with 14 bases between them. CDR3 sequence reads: CASSLARGTKNTEAFF. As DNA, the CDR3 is TGTGCCAGCAGTTTAGCACGTGGGACAAAGAACACTGAAGCTTTCTTT.

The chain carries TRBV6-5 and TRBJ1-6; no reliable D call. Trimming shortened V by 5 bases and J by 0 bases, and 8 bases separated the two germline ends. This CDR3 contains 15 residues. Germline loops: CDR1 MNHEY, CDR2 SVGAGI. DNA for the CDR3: TGTGCCAGCAGTAGTCGGAGCTCCTATAATTCACCCCTCCACTTT. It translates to CASSSRSSYNSPLHF.

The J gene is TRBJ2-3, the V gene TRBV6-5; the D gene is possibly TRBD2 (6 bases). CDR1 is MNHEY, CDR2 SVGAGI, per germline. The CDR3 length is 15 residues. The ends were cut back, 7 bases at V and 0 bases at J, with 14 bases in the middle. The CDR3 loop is CASTDKRVSTDTQYF. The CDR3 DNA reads TGTGCCAGCACCGATAAGCGGGTTAGCACAGATACGCAGTATTTT.

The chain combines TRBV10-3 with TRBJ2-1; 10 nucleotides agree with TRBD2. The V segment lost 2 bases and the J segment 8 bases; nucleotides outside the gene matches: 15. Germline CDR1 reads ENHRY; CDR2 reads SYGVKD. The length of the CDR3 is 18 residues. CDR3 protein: CAISEPIGLAGELYEQFF. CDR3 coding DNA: TGTGCCATCAGTGAGCCTATAGGGCTAGCGGGAGAATTGTATGAGCAGTTCTTC.

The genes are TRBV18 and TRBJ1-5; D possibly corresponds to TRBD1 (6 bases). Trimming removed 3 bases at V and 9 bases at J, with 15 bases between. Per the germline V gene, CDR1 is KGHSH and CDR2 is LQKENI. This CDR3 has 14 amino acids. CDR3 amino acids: CASSPQGGPGPQHF. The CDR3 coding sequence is TGTGCCAGCTCACCTCAAGGGGGGCCTGGGCCCCAGCATTTT.

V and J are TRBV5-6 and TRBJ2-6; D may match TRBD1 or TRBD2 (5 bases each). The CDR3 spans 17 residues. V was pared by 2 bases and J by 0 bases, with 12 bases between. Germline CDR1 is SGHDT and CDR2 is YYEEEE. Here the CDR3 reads CASSFVGPPSGANVLTF. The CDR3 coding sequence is TGTGCCAGCAGCTTCGTGGGACCGCCCTCTGGGGCCAACGTCCTGACTTTC.

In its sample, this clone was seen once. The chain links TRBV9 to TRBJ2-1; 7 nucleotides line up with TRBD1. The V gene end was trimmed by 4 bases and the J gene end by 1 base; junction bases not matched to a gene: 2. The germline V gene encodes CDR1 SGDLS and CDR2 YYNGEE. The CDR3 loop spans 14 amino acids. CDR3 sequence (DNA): TGTGCCAGCAGCCAGGGACAGTCCTACAATGAGCAGTTCTTC. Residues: CASSQGQSYNEQFF. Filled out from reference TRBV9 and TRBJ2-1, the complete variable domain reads DSGVTQTPKHLITATGQRVTLRCSPRSGDLSVYWYQQSLDQGLQFLIQYYNGEERAKGNILERFSAQQFPDLHSELNLSSLELGDSALYFCASSQGQSYNEQFFGPGTRLTVL.

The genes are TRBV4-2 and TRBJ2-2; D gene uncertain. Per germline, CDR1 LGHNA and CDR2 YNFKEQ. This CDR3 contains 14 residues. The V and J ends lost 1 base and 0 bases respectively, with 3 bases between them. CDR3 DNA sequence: TGTGCCAGCAGCCAAGCGGCGAACACCGGGGAGCTGTTTTTT. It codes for CASSQAANTGELFF.

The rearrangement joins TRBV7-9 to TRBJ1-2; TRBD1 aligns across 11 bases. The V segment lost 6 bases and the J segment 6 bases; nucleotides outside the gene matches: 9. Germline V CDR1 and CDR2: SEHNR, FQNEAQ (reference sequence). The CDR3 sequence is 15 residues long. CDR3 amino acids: CASSYWTGGGDGYTF. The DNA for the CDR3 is TGTGCCAGCAGTTACTGGACAGGGGGCGGTGATGGCTACACCTTC.

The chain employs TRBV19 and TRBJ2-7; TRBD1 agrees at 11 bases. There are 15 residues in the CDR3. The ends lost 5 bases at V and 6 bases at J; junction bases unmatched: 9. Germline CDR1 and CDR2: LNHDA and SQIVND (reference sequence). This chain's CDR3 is CASSSRTGGLSEQYF. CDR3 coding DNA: TGTGCCAGTAGTTCCCGGACAGGGGGCTTGAGCGAGCAGTACTTC.

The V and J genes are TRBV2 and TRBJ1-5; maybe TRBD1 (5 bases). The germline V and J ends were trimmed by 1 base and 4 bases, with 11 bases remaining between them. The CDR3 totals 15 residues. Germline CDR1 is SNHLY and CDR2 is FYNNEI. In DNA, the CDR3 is TGTGCCAGCAGTGAAGATATGGCAGGGAATCAGCCCCAGCATTTT. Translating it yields CASSEDMAGNQPQHF. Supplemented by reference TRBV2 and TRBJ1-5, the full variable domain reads EPEVTQTPSHQVTQMGQEVILRCVPISNHLYFYWYRQILGQKVEFLVSFYNNEISEKSEIFDDQFSVERPDGSNFTLKIRSTKLEDSAMYFCASSEDMAGNQPQHFGDGTRLSIL.

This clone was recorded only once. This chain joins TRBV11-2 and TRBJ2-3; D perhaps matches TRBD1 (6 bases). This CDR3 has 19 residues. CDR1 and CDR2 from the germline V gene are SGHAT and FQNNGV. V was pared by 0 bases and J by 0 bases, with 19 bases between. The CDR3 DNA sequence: TGTGCCAGCAGCTTAGATTGGACCGCAGGGGAGATTAGCACAGATACGCAGTATTTT. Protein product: CASSLDWTAGEISTDTQYF. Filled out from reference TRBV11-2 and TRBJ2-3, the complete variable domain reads EAGVAQSPRYKIIEKRQSVAFWCNPISGHATLYWYQQILGQGPKLLIQFQNNGVVDDSQLPKDRFSAERLKGVDSTLKIQPAKLEDSAVYLCASSLDWTAGEISTDTQYFGPGTRLTVL.

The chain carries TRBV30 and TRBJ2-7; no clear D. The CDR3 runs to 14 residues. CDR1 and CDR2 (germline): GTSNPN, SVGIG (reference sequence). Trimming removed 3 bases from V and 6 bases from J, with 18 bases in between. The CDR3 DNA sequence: TGTGCCTGGAGGGAAAAAAACCGAGTCCTCGAGCAGTACTTC. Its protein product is CAWREKNRVLEQYF.

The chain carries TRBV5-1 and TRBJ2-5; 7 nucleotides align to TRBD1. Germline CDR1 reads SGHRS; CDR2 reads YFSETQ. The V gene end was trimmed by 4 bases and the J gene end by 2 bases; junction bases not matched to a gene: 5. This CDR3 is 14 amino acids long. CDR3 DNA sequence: TGCGCCAGCAGCGAAGGGACAGCTCAAGAGACCCAGTACTTC. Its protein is CASSEGTAQETQYF. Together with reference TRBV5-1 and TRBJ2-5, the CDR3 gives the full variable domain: KAGVTQTPRYLIKTRGQQVTLSCSPISGHRSVSWYQQTPGQGLQFLFEYFSETQRNKGNFPGRFSGRQFSNSRSEMNVSTLELGDSALYLCASSEGTAQETQYFGPGTRLLVL.

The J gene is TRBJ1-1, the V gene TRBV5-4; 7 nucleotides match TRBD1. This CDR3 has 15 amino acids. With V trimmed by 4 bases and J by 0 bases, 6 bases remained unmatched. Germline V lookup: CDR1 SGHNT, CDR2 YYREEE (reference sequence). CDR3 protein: CASSPRGAMNTEAFF. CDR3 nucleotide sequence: TGTGCCAGCAGCCCCAGGGGGGCCATGAACACTGAAGCTTTCTTT.

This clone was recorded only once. The CDR3: CASSKDRVYSGYTF. The CDR3 region has the DNA TGTGCCAGCAGCAAGGACAGGGTGTACTCTGGCTACACCTTC. V is TRBV7-2 and J is TRBJ1-2, with 8 bases that match TRBD1. The germline V gene has CDR1 SGHTA and CDR2 FQGNSA. The CDR3 totals 14 residues. J lost 7 bases, V lost 5 bases, and 9 bases had no gene match.

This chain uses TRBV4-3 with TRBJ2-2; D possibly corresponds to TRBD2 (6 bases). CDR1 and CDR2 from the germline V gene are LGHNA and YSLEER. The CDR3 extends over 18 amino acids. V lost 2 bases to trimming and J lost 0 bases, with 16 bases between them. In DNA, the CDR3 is TGCGCCAGCAGCCAACCCCTAGGAGGGTGGGCGAACACCGGGGAGCTGTTTTTT. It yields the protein CASSQPLGGWANTGELFF.

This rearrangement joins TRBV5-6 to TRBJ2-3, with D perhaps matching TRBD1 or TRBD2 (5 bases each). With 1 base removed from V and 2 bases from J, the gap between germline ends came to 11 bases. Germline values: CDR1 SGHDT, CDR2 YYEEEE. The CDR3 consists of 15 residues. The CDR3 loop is CASSLLEDNTDTQYF. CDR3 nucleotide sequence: TGTGCCAGCAGCTTGTTGGAGGACAACACAGATACGCAGTATTTT.

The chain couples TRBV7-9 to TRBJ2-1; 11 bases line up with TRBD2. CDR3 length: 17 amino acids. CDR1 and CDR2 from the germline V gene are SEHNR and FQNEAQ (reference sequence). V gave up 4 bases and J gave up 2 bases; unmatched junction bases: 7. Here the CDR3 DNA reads TGTGCCAGCAGCTCCCCGGGACTAGCGGCCGCCTACAATGAGCAGTTCTTC. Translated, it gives CASSSPGLAAAYNEQFF.

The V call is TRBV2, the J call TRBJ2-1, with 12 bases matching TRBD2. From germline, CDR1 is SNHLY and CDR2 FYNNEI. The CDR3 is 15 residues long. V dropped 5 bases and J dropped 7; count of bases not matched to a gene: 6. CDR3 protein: CASSRTSGEINEQFF. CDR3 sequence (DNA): TGTGCCAGCAGTCGGACTAGCGGGGAAATTAATGAGCAGTTCTTC.

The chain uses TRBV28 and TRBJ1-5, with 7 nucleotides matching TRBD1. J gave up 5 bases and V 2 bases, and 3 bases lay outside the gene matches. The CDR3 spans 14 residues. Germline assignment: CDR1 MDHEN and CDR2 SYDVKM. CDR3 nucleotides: TGTGCCAGCAGTTTAAGACAGGGCTATCAGCCCCAGCATTTT. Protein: CASSLRQGYQPQHF.